The next 3 T cell receptor beta chains were all read from a single sample in a study of Graves' ophthalmopathy and Graves' hyperthyroidism. Researchers took RNA transcripts and amplified TCR beta CDR3 regions from them. First-round RT-PCR relied on HTBI primers, and a second-round multiplex PCR came next. One entry per CDR3 protein results from TCRdb running MiXCR on the multiplex PCR reads. Of 600,000 to 700,000 distinct CDR3 sequences listed, under 50% were seen once; the top ten hold over 2.5%. Sequenced: peripheral blood. The receptors stem from an adult man with Graves' ophthalmopathy.

With regard to this clonotype: One junction end does not reproduce the germline sequence, and a read error may be involved. This chain uses TRBV25-1 with TRBJ2-3, with D possibly TRBD2 on 6 matching bases. The CDR3 spans 15 residues. CDR1 is MGHDK, CDR2 SYGVNS, per germline. The CDR3 nucleotides are TGCGCCAGCAGCCCCGGACTTCCGGGGGCAGATACGCAGTATTTT. Encoded protein: CASSPGLPGADTQYF. The whole variable domain, filled in from reference TRBV25-1 and TRBJ2-3, reads EADIYQTPRYLVIGTGKKITLECSQTMGHDKMYWYQQDPGMELHLIHYSYGVNSTEKGDLSSESTVSRIRTEHFPLTLESARPSHTSQYLCASSPGLPGADTQYFGPGTRLTVL.

V gene TRBV12-5 combines with J gene TRBJ1-1; 7 bases line up with TRBD1. Germline CDR1 LGHNT, CDR2 FRNRAP. The CDR3 sequence is 17 residues long. J lost 0 bases, V lost 0 bases, and 7 bases had no gene match. The CDR3 sequence is CASGLVRTGLMNTEAFF. CDR3 coding DNA: TGTGCTAGTGGTTTGGTACGGACAGGCCTCATGAACACTGAAGCTTTCTTT.

The V gene is TRBV9, the J gene TRBJ1-6, with TRBD1 matching over 9 bases. The V gene's germline CDR1 is SGDLS and CDR2 YYNGEE. This CDR3 is built from 15 residues. V gave up 3 bases and J gave up 10 bases; unmatched junction bases: 8. Written as DNA, the CDR3 is TGTGCCAGCAGCGGGACAGGGGACACAGGGTCACCCCTCCACTTT. It specifies CASSGTGDTGSPLHF.